Following are 14 T cell receptor beta chains from one sample sequenced in a study of T cells in localized non-small cell lung cancer. The method was immunoSEQ multiplex PCR; TCRdb's version includes in-frame clones alone and lacks a portion of them. This repertoire shows tens of thousands of clones, 84% found once; its top ten account for 2.4%. The source material was peripheral blood, sampled before any cancer treatment. The source of these receptors is a man aged 35 to 69 with stage I lung adenocarcinoma.

The gene calls are TRBV11-2 and TRBJ2-5; 8 bases agree with TRBD2. Germline values: CDR1 SGHAT, CDR2 FQNNGV. Trimming at V came to 3 bases and at J to 2 bases, leaving 5 bases not matched to a gene. The CDR3 runs 15 residues. CDR3 DNA sequence: TGTGCCAGCAGCTTGCTAGCGGGCTCTCAAGAGACCCAGTACTTC. This sequence encodes CASSLLAGSQETQYF.

The gene calls are TRBV11-3 and TRBJ2-5; D is unclear. The CDR3 spans 13 residues. Germline loops: CDR1 SGHNT, CDR2 YENEEA. V was clipped by 4 bases and J by 5 bases, with 11 bases between them. The CDR3 sequence is CASSSAVGETQYF. The CDR3 DNA follows: TGTGCCAGCAGCTCGGCGGTAGGGGAGACCCAGTACTTC. The full variable domain, in which reference TRBV11-3 and TRBJ2-5 provide the parts outside the CDR3, is EAGVVQSPRYKIIEKKQPVAFWCNPISGHNTLYWYLQNLGQGPELLIRYENEEAVDDSQLPKDRFSAERLKGVDSTLKIQPAELGDSAVYLCASSSAVGETQYFGPGTRLLVL.

This chain joins TRBV18 and TRBJ2-3; 8 bases line up with TRBD1. The V gene end was trimmed by 2 bases and the J gene end by 2 bases; junction bases not matched to a gene: 12. This CDR3 is 18 amino acids long. CDR1 and CDR2 from the germline V gene are KGHSH and LQKENI. CDR3: CASSPVVSTGADTDTQYF. DNA of the CDR3: TGTGCCAGCTCACCAGTTGTGTCGACAGGGGCCGACACAGATACGCAGTATTTT.

The genes are TRBV11-3 and TRBJ2-3; TRBD1 matches 9 bases. CDR3 length: 16 amino acids. Germline-derived CDR1 and CDR2 are SGHNT and YENEEA. Trimming took 1 base from V and 2 from J; bases not matched to a gene: 4. In DNA, the CDR3 is TGTGCCAGCAGCTTAGCGAGGGACAGGGACACAGATACGCAGTATTTT. This sequence encodes CASSLARDRDTDTQYF.

V usage is TRBV13 and J usage is TRBJ1-4, with D possibly being TRBD1 (6 bases). Trimming took 2 bases from V and 8 from J, leaving 6 bases between them. Germline V gives CDR1 PRHDT, CDR2 FYEKMQ (reference sequence). The CDR3 is 12 amino acids. CDR3 bases: TGTGCCAGCAGCTTACAGGGGGAAAAACTGTTTTTT. It is translated as CASSLQGEKLFF. The full variable domain, in which reference TRBV13 and TRBJ1-4 provide the parts outside the CDR3, is AAGVIQSPRHLIKEKRETATLKCYPIPRHDTVYWYQQGPGQDPQFLISFYEKMQSDKGSIPDRFSAQQFSDYHSELNMSSLELGDSALYFCASSLQGEKLFFGSGTQLSVL.

V gene TRBV10-3 combines with J gene TRBJ2-1; D possibly corresponds to TRBD1 (5 bases). Germline loops: CDR1 ENHRY, CDR2 SYGVKD. The CDR3 covers 16 residues. With 0 bases removed from V and 7 bases from J, the gap between germline ends came to 16 bases. The CDR3 bases are TGTGCCATCAGTGAGTCGACGGGCAGGGTAAATAATGAGCAGTTCTTC. Encoded protein: CAISESTGRVNNEQFF.

This clone was seen only a few times. The chain employs TRBV10-3 and TRBJ1-3; TRBD1 agrees at 9 bases. CDR3 length: 15 residues. With 6 bases clipped from V and 3 bases from J, the junction kept 6 bases outside the gene matches. Germline CDR1 and CDR2: ENHRY and SYGVKD. CDR3 sequence reads: CAISPTGGRGNTIYF. For the CDR3, the DNA is TGTGCCATCAGCCCTACAGGGGGCCGTGGAAACACCATATATTTT.

The chain couples TRBV28 to TRBJ1-6, with 8 bases identical to TRBD1. Per the germline V gene, CDR1 is MDHEN and CDR2 is SYDVKM. V lost 3 bases and J lost 9; bases outside the gene matches: 4. This CDR3 has 14 residues. Written as DNA, the CDR3 is TGTGCCAGCAGTTTGACAGGGGTAGTTTCACCCCTCCACTTT. It is translated as CASSLTGVVSPLHF.

As for this clone: At one end, the junction sequence differs from germline, possibly due to a read error. V and J are TRBV5-1 and TRBJ2-5; 12 bases map to TRBD2. This CDR3 region has 15 residues. Germline V CDR1 and CDR2: SGHRS, YFSETQ. For the CDR3, the DNA is TGCGCCAGCAGCTTGGGTCAGACTAGCGGGAGTTTCGGGAACTTC. Residues: CASSLGQTSGSFGNF.

The rearrangement links TRBV10-3 to TRBJ2-3, with 8 bases identical to TRBD1. From germline, CDR1 is ENHRY and CDR2 SYGVKD. The CDR3 sequence is 15 residues long. Trimming at V came to 2 bases and at J to 6 bases, leaving 7 bases not matched to a gene. CDR3 region: CAISEGQGLRDTQYF. DNA of the CDR3: TGTGCCATCAGTGAGGGACAGGGCTTACGTGATACGCAGTATTTT.

The chain recombines TRBV5-6 with TRBJ2-5, with D possibly being TRBD2 (7 bases). Between the trimmed V and J ends, which lost 1 base and 2 bases, there was a span of 15 bases. Germline-derived CDR1 and CDR2 are SGHDT and YYEEEE. This CDR3 is built from 16 residues. The CDR3 protein is CASSLYREGEQETQYF. The CDR3 nucleotides are TGTGCCAGCAGCTTGTACAGGGAGGGGGAGCAAGAGACCCAGTACTTC.

V and J are TRBV11-2 and TRBJ2-5; D ambiguous. Looked up from germline, CDR1 is SGHAT and CDR2 is FQNNGV. V was trimmed by 5 bases and J by 0 bases, leaving 7 bases between them. This CDR3 spans 13 amino acids. The CDR3 reads CASSMGYQETQYF. The DNA of the CDR3 is TGTGCCAGCAGCATGGGTTACCAAGAGACCCAGTACTTC.

This clone has just one count. The chain employs TRBV5-1 and TRBJ2-2, with 7 positions matching TRBD1. The J segment lost 1 base and the V segment lost 4 bases, leaving 4 bases of the junction unmatched. CDR1 is SGHRS and CDR2 is YFSETQ in the germline V gene. This CDR3 has 15 amino acids. Here the CDR3 DNA reads TGCGCCAGCAGCAACGACAGGGTGAACACCGGGGAGCTGTTTTTT. Translating gives CASSNDRVNTGELFF.

The V and J genes are TRBV6-1 and TRBJ1-1; D is unresolved. Trimming cost V 4 bases and J 2 bases, with 11 bases left between them. Germline CDR1 is MNHNS and CDR2 is SASEGT. The CDR3 loop spans 14 amino acids. CDR3 sequence (DNA): TGTGCCAGCAGTGTTATTCCGGGTAACACTGAAGCTTTCTTT. It encodes CASSVIPGNTEAFF.